The 4 T cell receptor beta chains listed next were all sequenced from one sample in a study of blood T cell repertoires in COVID-19. Here immunoSEQ multiplex PCR was the method, and the copy in TCRdb shows in-frame clones only, minus some. The table includes about 120,000 clones, around nine tenths detected once. Sample: peripheral blood. These receptors were taken from an elderly woman with acute or convalescent COVID-19.

This chain joins TRBV5-1 and TRBJ2-7, with TRBD1 matching 11 bases. Losses at the gene ends were 0 bases for V and 5 bases for J; bases not matched to a gene: 7. The CDR3 totals 16 residues. Germline values: CDR1 SGHRS, CDR2 YFSETQ. This CDR3 reads CASSLEAGDRGNEQYF. CDR3 DNA: TGCGCCAGCAGCTTGGAAGCTGGGGACAGGGGGAACGAGCAGTACTTC. The full variable domain, its missing parts supplied by reference TRBV5-1 and TRBJ2-7, is KAGVTQTPRYLIKTRGQQVTLSCSPISGHRSVSWYQQTPGQGLQFLFEYFSETQRNKGNFPGRFSGRQFSNSRSEMNVSTLELGDSALYLCASSLEAGDRGNEQYFGPGTRLTVT.

This chain uses TRBV6-5 with TRBJ1-2; possibly TRBD1 for D (6 bases). There are 12 residues in the CDR3. V dropped 5 bases and J dropped 4 bases, with 8 bases sitting between them. CDR1 is MNHEY, CDR2 SVGAGI, per germline. The CDR3 DNA reads TGTGCCAGCAGTAGGGACACCTATGGCTACACCTTC. Its protein is CASSRDTYGYTF.

Only one count was recorded for this clone. This rearrangement joins TRBV3-1 (or the pseudogene TRBV3-2) to TRBJ1-2; TRBD1 is a possible D gene (5 bases). The length of the CDR3 is 12 residues. The V end lost 6 bases, the J end lost 3 bases, and 8 bases lay between the germline ends. Germline CDR1 and CDR2: LGHDT and YNNKEL (reference sequence). The CDR3, as DNA: TGTGCCAGCAGGGGAGGGGACTATGGCTACACCTTC. Its protein is CASRGGDYGYTF.

The chain carries TRBV2 and TRBJ2-7; tentative D call: TRBD1 (8 bases). CDR3 size: 14 residues. The germline V and J ends were trimmed by 8 bases and 4 bases, with 18 bases remaining between them. Germline loops: CDR1 SNHLY, CDR2 FYNNEI. CDR3 sequence: CASGRGDRTYEQYF. For the CDR3, the DNA is TGTGCCAGCGGGAGGGGGGACAGGACTTACGAGCAGTACTTC.